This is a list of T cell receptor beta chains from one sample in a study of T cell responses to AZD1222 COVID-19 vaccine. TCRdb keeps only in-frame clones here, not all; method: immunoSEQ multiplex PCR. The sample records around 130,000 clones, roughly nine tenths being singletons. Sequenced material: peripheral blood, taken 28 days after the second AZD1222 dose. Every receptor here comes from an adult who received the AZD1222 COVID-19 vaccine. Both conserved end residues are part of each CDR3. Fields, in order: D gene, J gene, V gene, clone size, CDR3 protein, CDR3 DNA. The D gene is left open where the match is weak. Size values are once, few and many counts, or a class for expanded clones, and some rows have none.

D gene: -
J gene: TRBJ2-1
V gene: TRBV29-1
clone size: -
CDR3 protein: CSARTGYNEQFF
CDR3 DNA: TGCAGCGCCAGGACTGGGTACAATGAGCAGTTCTTC

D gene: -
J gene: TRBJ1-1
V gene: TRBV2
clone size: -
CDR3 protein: CASSELGITNTEAFF
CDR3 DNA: TGTGCCAGCAGTGAACTAGGCATAACGAACACTGAAGCTTTCTTT

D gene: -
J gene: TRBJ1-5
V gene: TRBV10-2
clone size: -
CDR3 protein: CASISLGQRNQPQHF
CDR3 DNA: TGCGCCAGCATTTCACTGGGGCAGCGCAATCAGCCCCAGCATTTT

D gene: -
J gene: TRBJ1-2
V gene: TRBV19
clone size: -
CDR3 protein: CATRGGLGYTF
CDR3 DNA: TGTGCCACCAGAGGGGGGTTAGGCTACACCTTC

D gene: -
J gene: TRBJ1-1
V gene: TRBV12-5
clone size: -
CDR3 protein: CATRRDTEAFF
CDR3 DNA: TGTGCTACCCGACGGGACACTGAAGCTTTCTTT

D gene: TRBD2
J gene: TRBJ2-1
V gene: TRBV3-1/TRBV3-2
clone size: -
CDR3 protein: CASSQALAVYNEQFF
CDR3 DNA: TGTGCCAGCAGCCAAGCCCTAGCGGTCTACAATGAGCAGTTCTTC

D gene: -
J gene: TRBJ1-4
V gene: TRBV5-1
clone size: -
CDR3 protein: CASSFQDTNEKLFF
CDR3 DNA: TGCGCCAGCAGCTTTCAGGATACTAATGAAAAACTGTTTTTT

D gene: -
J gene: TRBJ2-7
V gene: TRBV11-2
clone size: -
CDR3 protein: CASSLSARERSEQYF
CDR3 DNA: TGTGCCAGCAGCCTTAGCGCTAGGGAGAGATCCGAGCAGTACTTC

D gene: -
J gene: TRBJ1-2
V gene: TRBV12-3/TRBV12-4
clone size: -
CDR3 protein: CASTFSQGNGYTF
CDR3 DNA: TGTGCCAGCACCTTTAGTCAGGGAAATGGCTACACCTTC

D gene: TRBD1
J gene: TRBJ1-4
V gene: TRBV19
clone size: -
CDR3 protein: CASSLSGQGLNEKLFF
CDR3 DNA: TGTGCCAGTAGTCTCTCCGGACAGGGCCTTAATGAAAAACTGTTTTTT

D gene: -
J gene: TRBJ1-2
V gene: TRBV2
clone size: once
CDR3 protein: CASSEWAAGGYTF
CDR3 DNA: TGTGCCAGCAGTGAGTGGGCAGCGGGTGGCTACACCTTC

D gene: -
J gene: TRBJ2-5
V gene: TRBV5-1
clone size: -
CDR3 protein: CASSLPTPIQETQYF
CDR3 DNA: TGCGCCAGCAGCCTACCCACCCCAATCCAAGAGACCCAGTACTTC

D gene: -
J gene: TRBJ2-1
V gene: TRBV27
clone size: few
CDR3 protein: CASTRARGDFYNEQFF
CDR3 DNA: TGTGCCAGCACCAGGGCCAGAGGGGATTTCTACAATGAGCAGTTCTTC

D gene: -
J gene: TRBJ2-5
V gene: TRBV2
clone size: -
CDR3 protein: CASGAEQETQYF
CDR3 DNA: TGTGCCAGCGGGGCCGAGCAAGAGACCCAGTACTTC

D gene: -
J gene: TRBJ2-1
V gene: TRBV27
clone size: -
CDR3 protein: CASSLGVRMGGYNEQFF
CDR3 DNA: TGTGCCAGCAGTTTAGGGGTCCGTATGGGTGGATACAATGAGCAGTTCTTC

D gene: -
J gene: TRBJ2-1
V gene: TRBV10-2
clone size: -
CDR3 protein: CASSVGDGNEQFF
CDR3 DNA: TGCGCCAGCAGTGTAGGGGACGGAAATGAGCAGTTCTTC

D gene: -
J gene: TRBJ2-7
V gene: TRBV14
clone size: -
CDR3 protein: CASSRGLADEQYF
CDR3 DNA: TGTGCCAGCAGCCGGGGGCTAGCGGACGAGCAGTACTTC

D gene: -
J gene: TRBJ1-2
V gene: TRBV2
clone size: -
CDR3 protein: CASSEGANFNYGYTF
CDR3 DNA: TGTGCCAGCAGTGAAGGGGCCAATTTTAACTATGGCTACACCTTC

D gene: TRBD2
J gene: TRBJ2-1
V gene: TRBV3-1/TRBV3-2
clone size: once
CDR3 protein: CASTTSASYNEQFF
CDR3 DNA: TGTGCCAGCACCACTAGCGCATCCTACAATGAGCAGTTCTTC

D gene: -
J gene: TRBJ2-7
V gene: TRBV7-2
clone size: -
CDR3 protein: CASSEAASYEQYF
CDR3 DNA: TGTGCCAGCAGCGAAGCGGCGTCCTACGAGCAGTACTTC

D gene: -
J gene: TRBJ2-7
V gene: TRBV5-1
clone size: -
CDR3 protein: CASSLDQADQYF
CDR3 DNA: TGCGCCAGCAGCTTAGATCAGGCAGACCAGTACTTC

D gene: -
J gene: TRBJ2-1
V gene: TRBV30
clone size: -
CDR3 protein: CAWSTASTSYNEQFF
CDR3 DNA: TGTGCCTGGAGTACAGCATCTACTTCCTACAATGAGCAGTTCTTC

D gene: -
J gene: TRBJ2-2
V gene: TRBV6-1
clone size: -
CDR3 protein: CASSEATTKSGELFF
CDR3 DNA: TGTGCCAGCAGTGAAGCCACTACAAAATCCGGGGAGCTGTTTTTT

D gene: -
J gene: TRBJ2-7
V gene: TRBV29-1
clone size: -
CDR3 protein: CSVATDRSLYEQYF
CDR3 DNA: TGCAGCGTAGCTACGGACCGCTCCCTGTACGAGCAGTACTTC